These T cell receptor beta chains were read from a single sample in a study of blood T cell repertoires in COVID-19. Profiling relied on immunoSEQ multiplex PCR, and the TCRdb table lists in-frame clones only, not all of them. The sample shows some 71,000 clones, nearly 90% of them seen only once. Sequencing input: peripheral blood. Receptors were obtained from a middle-aged man with acute or convalescent COVID-19. The CDR3 runs from the conserved cysteine through the conserved F or W. The D gene is left open where the match is weak. Some rows have no size entry. The others give once, few or many, or a class for an expanded clone.

.	TRBV2	TRBD2	TRBJ2-7	TGTGCCGGGGGACTAGCGGGAGGGAGCTCCTACGAGCAGTACTTC	CAGGLAGGSSYEQYF
.	TRBV7-9	.	TRBJ2-3	TGTGCCAGCAGCCCAGGCACAGATACGCAGTATTTT	CASSPGTDTQYF
.	TRBV6-6	TRBD1	TRBJ2-7	TGTGCCAGCAGTTACTCGAGGGGACAGGGCTCCTACGAGCAGTACTTC	CASSYSRGQGSYEQYF
.	TRBV7-2	.	TRBJ2-2	TGTGCCAGCAGCACCCCTATGCCACGTACCGGGGAGCTGTTTTTT	CASSTPMPRTGELFF
.	TRBV7-9	TRBD1	TRBJ2-3	TGTGCCAGCAGCTTAGCGGGACAGTTGAGAGATACGCAGTATTTT	CASSLAGQLRDTQYF
few	TRBV11-2	TRBD1	TRBJ1-2	TGTGCCAGCAGCCTGGGACAGGGGGCCTATGGCTACACCTTC	CASSLGQGAYGYTF
few	TRBV4-3	.	TRBJ2-6	TGCGCCAGCAGCCCCAATGGGGAGAGAACTGGGGCCAACGTCCTGACTTTC	CASSPNGERTGANVLTF
.	TRBV5-1	.	TRBJ2-3	TGCGCCAGCAGCCCGGGAGAGAAGAAAGATACGCAGTATTTT	CASSPGEKKDTQYF
.	TRBV19	.	TRBJ2-1	TGTGCCAGTACCCGACGGAGAGGGAGCTCCTACAATGAGCAGTTCTTC	CASTRRRGSSYNEQFF
.	TRBV5-1	TRBD2	TRBJ2-5	TGCGCCAGTAAACCGGGACTAGCGGAACAAGAGACCCAGTACTTC	CASKPGLAEQETQYF
.	TRBV24-1	TRBD1	TRBJ2-3	TGTGCCACCAGTGACGACGGACAGGGCGGAGATACGCAGTATTTT	CATSDDGQGGDTQYF
once	TRBV12-5	TRBD1	TRBJ2-5	TGTGCTAGTAAACAGGGGGTCCAAGAGACCCAGTACTTC	CASKQGVQETQYF
.	TRBV30	.	TRBJ1-2	TGTGCCTGGACGGTGGGAGGCTATGGCTACACCTTC	CAWTVGGYGYTF
.	TRBV5-1	.	TRBJ2-1	TGCGCCAGCAGCTTGGCAGTAGCGTTTGGCTACAATGAGCAGTTCTTC	CASSLAVAFGYNEQFF
.	TRBV6-2/TRBV6-3	.	TRBJ1-4	TGTGCCAGCAGTTACCGAGAGTACGCTGCAACTAATGAAAAACTGTTTTTT	CASSYREYAATNEKLFF
.	TRBV29-1	TRBD2	TRBJ2-3	TGCAGCGTTGAAGATCCAGGACTAGCGAGCACAGATACGCAGTATTTT	CSVEDPGLASTDTQYF
.	TRBV29-1	TRBD2	TRBJ2-3	TGCAGCGTTGAAGGGTGGGGACTAGCGTCTAGCACAGATACGCAGTATTTT	CSVEGWGLASSTDTQYF
.	TRBV4-1	.	TRBJ1-4	TGCGCCAGCAGCCAAAGGGAGGGACTATTGTTTTTT	CASSQREGLLFF
.	TRBV14	TRBD1	TRBJ2-3	TGTGCCAGCAGCCAAGCGCCGGACAGGGCGGGGCGCGCAGATACGCAGTATTTT	CASSQAPDRAGRADTQYF
.	TRBV11-3	.	TRBJ2-7	TGTGCCAGCAGCTTAACTAGGAGCGGCCCCTACGAGCAGTACTTC	CASSLTRSGPYEQYF
.	TRBV12-3/TRBV12-4	TRBD1	TRBJ1-5	TGTGCCAGCAGGGACAGGGATCAGCCCCAGCATTTT	CASRDRDQPQHF
.	TRBV27	.	TRBJ1-2	TGTGCCAGCAGTTTATCCGACAGGAGCTATGGCTACACCTTC	CASSLSDRSYGYTF
few	TRBV28	TRBD2	TRBJ2-7	TGTGCCAGCATTAGGGCTAGCGGCGCCTACGAGCAGTACTTC	CASIRASGAYEQYF
.	TRBV4-1	TRBD2	TRBJ2-3	TGCGCCAGCAGCCAACCGACTAGCGGGAGTTATACGCAGTATTTT	CASSQPTSGSYTQYF
.	TRBV4-2	.	TRBJ1-5	TGTGCCAGCAGCCAAGCAGTTAGCAATCAGCCCCAGCATTTT	CASSQAVSNQPQHF
.	TRBV14	TRBD1	TRBJ1-5	TGTGCCAGCAGCCAAGTAGATTCTATGGGACAGCACAAGAATCAGCCCCAGCATTTT	CASSQVDSMGQHKNQPQHF
once	TRBV5-1	TRBD2	TRBJ2-7	TGCGCCAGCAAGATCGGGCCCGCGGGGGGCGCGTTATCCTACGAGCAGTACTTC	CASKIGPAGGALSYEQYF